What follows are 10 T cell receptor beta chains derived from one specimen sequenced in a study of CD8 T cells in ankylosing spondylitis. Via MiXCR, TCRdb re-called the 5' RACE reads, giving one row per CDR3 protein. The profile shows a few hundred thousand distinct CDR3 sequences, about a fifth of them singletons. These receptors have no known antigen. General observations from the study: It appeared that ankylosing spondylitis blood was characterized by a TCR beta motif of roughly 8 highly homologous variants.

The sequenced material came from blood, either unsorted or a sorted T cell fraction (not recorded which). All receptors come from a male donor with ankylosing spondylitis.

V and J are TRBV6-1 and TRBJ1-5; D remains ambiguous. This CDR3 is 14 amino acids long. Trimming took 1 base from V and 3 from J, leaving 7 bases between them. Germline CDR1 and CDR2: MNHNS and SASEGT. CDR3 in DNA: TGTGCCAGCAGTGAAGGGGCGTACAATCAGCCCCAGCATTTT. It translates to CASSEGAYNQPQHF.

There are a few counts of this clonotype. The CDR3 is CASSEYSGPPYGYTF. The CDR3 coding sequence is TGTGCCAGCAGTGAATATAGTGGACCGCCGTATGGCTACACCTTC. The chain links TRBV25-1 to TRBJ1-2; D not certain. Germline V gene sequence: CDR1 MGHDK, CDR2 SYGVNS. The CDR3 has 15 amino acids. Deletions cut 0 bases from V and 5 bases from J, with 13 bases between.

This clonotype was observed at least ten times. The rearrangement links TRBV4-1 to TRBJ2-2; D remains unclear. This CDR3 is 14 amino acids long. Germline CDR1 and CDR2: MGHRA and YSYEKL. The germline V and J ends were trimmed by 0 bases and 6 bases, with 8 bases remaining between them. The CDR3 here is CASSQDSGSGELFF. CDR3 sequence (DNA): TGCGCCAGCAGCCAAGATTCCGGGTCCGGGGAGCTGTTTTTT.

This chain joins TRBV6-1 and TRBJ1-4, with a weak D call TRBD1 (5 bases). Germline V gives CDR1 MNHNS, CDR2 SASEGT. Trimming removed 6 bases from V and 3 bases from J, with 20 bases in between. The CDR3 has 17 residues. The chain's CDR3 is CASSRKWFGASNEKLFF. The CDR3 nucleotides are TGTGCCAGCAGCCGAAAATGGTTTGGGGCGTCTAATGAAAAACTGTTTTTT.

This clonotype came up a few times. The chain recombines TRBV12-3 or TRBV12-4 with TRBJ1-1, with D unclear. V was cut by 6 bases and J by 11 bases, with 7 bases left in between. CDR3 size: 9 residues. The chain's CDR3 is CASSPPAFF. CDR3 in DNA: TGTGCCAGCAGCCCCCCGGCTTTCTTT.

This clonotype has more than one count but fewer than ten. The genes are TRBV4-1 and TRBJ2-1; 8 nucleotides line up with TRBD1. Germline values: CDR1 MGHRA, CDR2 YSYEKL. The CDR3 is 17 residues long. V dropped 2 bases and J dropped 6; count of bases not matched to a gene: 12. CDR3: CASSQNHPGQAINEQFF. CDR3 bases: TGCGCCAGCAGCCAAAACCATCCGGGACAGGCGATCAATGAGCAGTTCTTC.

This chain uses TRBV6-5 with TRBJ2-1, with D tentatively TRBD2 (6 bases). This CDR3 is 14 amino acids long. Germline assignment: CDR1 MNHEY and CDR2 SVGAGI. Trimming took 2 bases from V and 4 from J, leaving 9 bases between them. CDR3 residues: CASSYTGGYNEQFF. In DNA, the CDR3 is TGTGCCAGCAGTTACACCGGAGGGTACAATGAGCAGTTCTTC.

The chain is built from TRBV11-1 and TRBJ2-2, with 7 bases fitting TRBD1. The germline CDR1 and CDR2 sequences are SGHAT and FQDESV (reference sequence). The CDR3 length is 14 residues. Trimming cost V 3 bases and J 6 bases; bases outside gene matches: 4. The CDR3, as DNA: TGTGCCAGCAGCTTGGACAGGTTGGCCGGGGAGCTGTTTTTT. Translated, it gives CASSLDRLAGELFF.

The chain joins TRBV12-3 or TRBV12-4 to TRBJ1-6, with unresolved D. With 6 bases removed from V and 12 bases from J, the gap between germline ends came to 9 bases. The CDR3 spans 11 residues. The CDR3 DNA is TGTGCCAGCAGAGAAGAAATACCCCTCCACTTT. Protein product: CASREEIPLHF.

The rearrangement links TRBV20-1 to TRBJ2-7; 11 bases fit TRBD2. This CDR3 spans 16 amino acids. Germline-derived CDR1 and CDR2 are DFQATT and SNEGSKA (reference sequence). CDR3: CRAPGLAEWRAGEQYF. DNA of the CDR3: TGCAGGGCCCCGGGACTAGCGGAGTGGAGAGCGGGGGAGCAGTACTTC.